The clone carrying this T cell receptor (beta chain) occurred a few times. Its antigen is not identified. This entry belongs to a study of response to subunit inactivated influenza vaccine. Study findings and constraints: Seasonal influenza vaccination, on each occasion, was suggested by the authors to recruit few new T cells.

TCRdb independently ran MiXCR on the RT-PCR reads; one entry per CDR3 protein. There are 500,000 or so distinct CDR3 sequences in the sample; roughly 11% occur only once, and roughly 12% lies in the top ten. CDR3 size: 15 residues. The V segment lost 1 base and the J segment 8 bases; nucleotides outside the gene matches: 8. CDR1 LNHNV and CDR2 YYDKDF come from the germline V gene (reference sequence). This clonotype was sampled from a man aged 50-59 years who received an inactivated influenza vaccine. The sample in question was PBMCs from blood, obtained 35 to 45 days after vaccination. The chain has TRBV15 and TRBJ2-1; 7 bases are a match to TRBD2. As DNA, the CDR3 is TGTGCCACCAGCAGAGTGGGGGAGGGCTGGGATGAGCAGTTCTTC. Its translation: CATSRVGEGWDEQFF.